The TCR beta chain described here comes from a study of blood T cells in healthy people across ages (dated by TCRdb to about 2015). With respect to the entire study: In model experiments, template switching captured about one uniquely barcoded TCR beta cDNA molecule for every two T cells. The study analyzed two additional independent replicas of 1 million unique cDNA reads from the same blood draw for two donors, one aged 18 to 30 and one aged 80 or older. To track age-related changes in TCR beta repertoire diversity, the study relied on deep sequencing normalized with unique cDNA molecular identifiers. To avoid experimental bias, donors of different ages were distributed randomly across sequencing lanes. Donors were grouped into four age groups: young (average roughly 16 years), middle-aged (over 35), aged (about 59) and long-lived (82). What the study reported, not specific to this receptor: Compared with the aged group, the long-lived group had more naive CD4+ T cells, fewer expanded clones and increased TCR diversity, suggesting age selection. Conclusive comparison of naive and antigen-experienced compartments was prevented by the profiling of bulk unsorted PBMCs. Because the CMV infection status of the donors was unknown, age-related changes in expanded clonotypes may potentially have been confounded. Observed TCR beta diversity per million T cells fell roughly linearly with age, and a significant reduction was already apparent by age about 38. There was a strong correlation between observed TCR beta diversity and the percentage of naive T cells measured by flow cytometry. Total diversity estimates from one million sequenced T cells were considered lower bounds and underestimates.

The roughly 39 donors, aged 6 to 90 years, were systemically healthy Caucasian individuals from Russia. Each donor gave about 9.8 milliliters of peripheral blood, drawn into EDTA-treated Vacutainer tubes. PBMCs were isolated by Ficoll-Paque density-gradient centrifugation, with at least 6 million obtained per sample. Total RNA, at least 6 micrograms per sample, was extracted from PBMCs with Trizol reagent. For every donor, flow cytometry on a PBMC aliquot measured the percentage of naive CD45RAhigh/CD27high T cells. V is trimmed back by 4 bases and J by 0 bases, and the junction contains 6 bases that no gene match accounts for. The germline V gene supplies CDR1 SGHRS and CDR2 YFSETQ. The CDR3 numbers 17 residues from cysteine through phenylalanine. Just the 51-base CDR3 DNA is kept, in frame starting at base 1. A remark on this clonotype: The antigen this receptor binds is unknown. Base qualities are not provided; no much larger clone lies one nucleotide away.

The protocol used for the library was 5' RACE. For sequencing, an Illumina HiSeq 2500 was employed. The second PCR ran for roughly 7 to 11 cycles and used a J-beta primer mix along with a sample-barcoded 5' primer. A unique molecular identifier was introduced onto each TCR beta cDNA molecule by a template-switch 5' adaptor carrying 12 random nucleotides. Each sample yielded at least 2.5 million CDR3-containing paired-end reads. All of the RNA was converted into first-strand cDNA using the Mint cDNA synthesis kit, with a TRBC-specific oligonucleotide serving as the primer. After uracil-DNA glycosylase treatment, a first 18-cycle PCR used universal primers M1SS and BC2_uni_R on all cDNA. Per the original workflow: For normalization, 1 million high-quality reads were randomly selected from each sample, with every read carrying a distinct molecular identifier. Reads sharing molecular identifiers were discarded rather than binned into consensus sequences. MiTCR, set to a Q25 quality threshold and the strictest error-elimination algorithm, was used for CDR3 identification, clonotype clustering and error correction. A nonparametric unseen species model with Euler transformation was used to estimate lower-bound total TCR beta diversity. TCRdb redid the processing of the public reads, applying fastp at Q25 and MiXCR, and retained in-frame beta chains. A single entry per CDR3 protein holds the most common genes and DNA from its merged rows. TCRdb, rather than the study authors, made the V and J calls. This sample lists more than 1,400,000 distinct CDR3 sequences; approximately 38% were detected once. In total, the top ten clones hold 7.9% of the sample.

In this chain, TRBV5-1 is recombined with TRBJ2-1, with 11 central nucleotides matching TRBD2. The origin of this receptor is a woman aged 18-30 years in good health. What was sequenced was blood. CDR3 protein: CASSNPTSGDSYNEQFF. The DNA sequence follows: TGCGCCAGCAGCAATCCGACTAGCGGGGACTCCTACAATGAGCAGTTCTTC. The full variable domain, completed from the reference TRBV5-1 and TRBJ2-1 proteins outside the CDR3, reads KAGVTQTPRYLIKTRGQQVTLSCSPISGHRSVSWYQQTPGQGLQFLFEYFSETQRNKGNFPGRFSGRQFSNSRSEMNVSTLELGDSALYLCASSNPTSGDSYNEQFFGPGTRLTVL.